A single sample gave rise to the 26 T cell receptor beta chains below, sequenced in a study of glioma-infiltrating T cells after dendritic cell vaccination. Noted time point: after dendritic cell vaccination, including at tumor progression/relapse. Data came from immunoSEQ multiplex PCR; TCRdb stores just in-frame clones and leaves some out. The repertoire includes 110,000 or so clones, around 89% of them detected once, and over 2.5% sits in the top ten. This material consisted of blood, taken after dendritic cell vaccination. These TCRs come from a human donor with glioblastoma.

This chain connects TRBV29-1 to TRBJ2-2, with D possibly TRBD1 on 5 matching bases. CDR1 is SQVTM and CDR2 is ANQGSEA in the germline V gene. The CDR3 extends over 14 amino acids. V was clipped by 3 bases and J by 5 bases, with 13 bases between them. As DNA, the CDR3 is TGCAGCGTTGACCAGGGCAGAACGACCGGGGAGCTGTTTTTT. Its protein product is CSVDQGRTTGELFF.

The chain joins TRBV13 to TRBJ2-3; TRBD2 agrees at 13 bases. V gave up 4 bases and J gave up 5 bases; unmatched junction bases: 6. Germline CDR1 is PRHDT and CDR2 is FYEKMQ (reference sequence). This CDR3 spans 16 amino acids. CDR3 loop: CASSSPTSGRIDTQYF. The CDR3 DNA sequence: TGTGCCAGCAGCTCCCCGACTAGCGGGAGGATAGATACGCAGTATTTT.

The chain employs TRBV6-4 and TRBJ2-7; 7 bases are a match to TRBD2. With V trimmed by 0 bases and J by 0 bases, 11 bases remained unmatched. From germline, CDR1 is MRHNA and CDR2 SNTAGT. The CDR3 sequence is 18 residues long. CDR3 protein: CASSDSRLAVTSSYEQYF. For the CDR3, the DNA is TGTGCCAGCAGTGACTCGCGCCTAGCGGTGACCTCCTCCTACGAGCAGTACTTC.

V is TRBV19 and J is TRBJ1-2, with 9 bases that match TRBD1. V was clipped by 6 bases and J by 7 bases; unmatched bases: 3. CDR3 length: 12 residues. Per germline, CDR1 LNHDA and CDR2 SQIVND (reference sequence). Here the CDR3 DNA reads TGTGCCAGTAGCGGGACAGGGTTTGGCTACACCTTC. Translation: CASSGTGFGYTF.

The rearrangement uses TRBV5-4 and TRBJ1-1; D possibly corresponds to TRBD1 (6 bases). Germline assignment: CDR1 SGHNT and CDR2 YYREEE (reference sequence). There are 14 residues in the CDR3. V was shortened by 3 bases and J by 3 bases, with 12 bases between the two germline ends. CDR3 region: CASSSQGADTEAFF. The CDR3 DNA reads as TGTGCCAGCAGCTCACAGGGTGCGGACACTGAAGCTTTCTTT. The complete variable domain, with remaining parts taken from reference TRBV5-4 and TRBJ1-1, reads ETGVTQSPTHLIKTRGQQVTLRCSSQSGHNTVSWYQQALGQGPQFIFQYYREEENGRGNFPPRFSGLQFPNYSSELNVNALELDDSALYLCASSSQGADTEAFFGQGTRLTVV.

V is TRBV5-5 and J is TRBJ1-2, with D possibly TRBD1 on 6 matching bases. CDR1 is SGHKS, CDR2 YYEKEE, per germline (reference sequence). The CDR3 is made up of 13 amino acids. Trimming shortened V by 5 bases and J by 2 bases, and 10 bases separated the two germline ends. For the CDR3, the DNA is TGTGCCAGCAGTTCCACAGGGAACTATGGCTACACCTTC. This sequence encodes CASSSTGNYGYTF.

The J gene is TRBJ1-5, the V gene TRBV6-4, with D possibly TRBD1 on 6 matching bases. Trimming removed 8 bases from V and 4 bases from J, with 12 bases in between. The germline CDR1 and CDR2 sequences are MRHNA and SNTAGT. The CDR3 extends over 13 amino acids. DNA of the CDR3: TGTGCCAGCGCCCGGGACAAAAATCAGCCCCAGCATTTT. Translated, it gives CASARDKNQPQHF.

In its sample, this clone was seen once. The rearrangement links TRBV27 to TRBJ2-1, with 10 bases matching TRBD2. CDR3 length: 17 residues. CDR1 and CDR2 from the germline V gene are MNHEY and SMNVEV (reference sequence). Trimming cost V 5 bases and J 6 bases; bases outside gene matches: 13. CDR3 nucleotides: TGTGCCAGCAGTGTGACTAGCGGGTCCCTTATTTTCAATGAGCAGTTCTTC. This encodes CASSVTSGSLIFNEQFF.

V usage is TRBV7-8 and J usage is TRBJ2-5, with 9 bases identical to TRBD1. J lost 4 bases, V lost 5 bases, and 14 bases had no gene match. Germline CDR1 and CDR2: SGHVS and FQNEAQ. The CDR3 spans 17 residues. CDR3 DNA: TGTGCCAGCAGCGAATACCCCGGGACAGGGCTAGGAGAGACCCAGTACTTC. It specifies CASSEYPGTGLGETQYF.

The chain joins TRBV29-1 to TRBJ2-7, with D possibly being TRBD1 (7 bases). V gave up 6 bases and J gave up 3 bases, with 12 bases separating them. Per the germline V gene, CDR1 is SQVTM and CDR2 is ANQGSEA. The CDR3 consists of 12 residues. CDR3 DNA sequence: TGCAGCGTGGGGAGGACAGGCTACGAGCAGTACTTC. Translating gives CSVGRTGYEQYF.

The V gene is TRBV11-3, the J gene TRBJ2-1, with 7 bases aligning to TRBD2. Unmatched junction bases numbered 5, after V lost 0 bases and J lost 0 bases. Germline assignment: CDR1 SGHNT and CDR2 YENEEA. There are 17 residues in the CDR3. CDR3 DNA sequence: TGTGCCAGCAGCTTAGATCGAGCTAGCGGCTCCTACAATGAGCAGTTCTTC. Encoded protein: CASSLDRASGSYNEQFF. The full variable domain, rest sourced from reference TRBV11-3 and TRBJ2-1, is EAGVVQSPRYKIIEKKQPVAFWCNPISGHNTLYWYLQNLGQGPELLIRYENEEAVDDSQLPKDRFSAERLKGVDSTLKIQPAELGDSAVYLCASSLDRASGSYNEQFFGPGTRLTVL.

V usage is TRBV5-8 and J usage is TRBJ2-6, with 7 bases lining up with TRBD1. Germline V CDR1 and CDR2: SGHTS, YDEGEE. The V gene end was trimmed by 2 bases and the J gene end by 0 bases; junction bases not matched to a gene: 8. The CDR3 contains 18 residues. CDR3 in amino acids: CASSLPGQYYSGANVLTF. CDR3 coding DNA: TGTGCCAGCAGCTTACCGGGACAGTACTACTCTGGGGCCAACGTCCTGACTTTC.

This chain uses TRBV5-1 with TRBJ2-1; D uncertain. Trimming removed 0 bases from V and 9 bases from J, with 13 bases in between. This CDR3 has 14 amino acids. Germline assignment: CDR1 SGHRS and CDR2 YFSETQ. As DNA, the CDR3 is TGCGCCAGCAGCTTGGACCCAAATAGTGGTGAGCAGTTCTTC. It specifies CASSLDPNSGEQFF.

This chain uses TRBV6-5 with TRBJ1-5, with D perhaps matching TRBD1 (6 bases). Germline lookup yields CDR1 MNHEY and CDR2 SVGAGI. The CDR3 length is 15 residues. V shed 5 bases and J shed 0 bases, with 11 bases lying between them. The CDR3 region has the DNA TGTGCCAGCAGTCGCGACAGGAATAGCAATCAGCCCCAGCATTTT. Translating gives CASSRDRNSNQPQHF.

This chain uses TRBV18 with TRBJ1-5; D gene uncertain. The CDR3 totals 14 residues. V lost 6 bases to trimming and J lost 0 bases, with 9 bases between them. Germline V gene lookup returns CDR1 KGHSH and CDR2 LQKENI. The CDR3 is CASSSGNSNQPQHF. In DNA, the CDR3 is TGTGCCAGCTCCTCCGGTAATAGCAATCAGCCCCAGCATTTT.

The chain links TRBV4-2 to TRBJ1-1; no firm D call. This CDR3 has 18 residues. Germline CDR1 is LGHNA and CDR2 is YNFKEQ. V was shortened by 3 bases and J by 0 bases, with 20 bases between the two germline ends. The CDR3 DNA reads as TGTGCCAGCAGCCAGGCCCCTTTTGGCGGCGTAATGAACACTGAAGCTTTCTTT. Its protein product is CASSQAPFGGVMNTEAFF.

The V and J genes are TRBV27 and TRBJ2-7; tentatively, D is TRBD1 (5 bases). V dropped 6 bases and J dropped 4 bases, with 7 bases sitting between them. The germline CDR1 and CDR2 sequences are MNHEY and SMNVEV (reference sequence). This CDR3 contains 11 residues. In DNA form, the CDR3 reads TGTGCCAGCAGAAGGGGATACGAGCAGTACTTC. This translates into CASRRGYEQYF.

The CDR3 here is CASSSSYEQYF. The CDR3 bases are TGTGCCAGCAGCTCCTCCTACGAGCAGTACTTC. This chain uses TRBV2 with TRBJ2-7, with no clear D. Germline assignment: CDR1 SNHLY and CDR2 FYNNEI. The CDR3 has 11 amino acids. V was cut by 6 bases and J by 0 bases, with 3 bases left in between. The full variable domain, in which reference TRBV2 and TRBJ2-7 provide the parts outside the CDR3, is EPEVTQTPSHQVTQMGQEVILRCVPISNHLYFYWYRQILGQKVEFLVSFYNNEISEKSEIFDDQFSVERPDGSNFTLKIRSTKLEDSAMYFCASSSSYEQYFGPGTRLTVT.

V and J are TRBV29-1 and TRBJ1-3; 8 bases line up with TRBD1. Germline V lookup: CDR1 SQVTM, CDR2 ANQGSEA. The length of the CDR3 is 15 residues. Losses at the gene ends were 4 bases for V and 4 bases for J; bases not matched to a gene: 9. The CDR3 DNA reads as TGCAGCGTTGCCTCCAGGGGGCTATCGGGAAACACCATATATTTT. Translated, it gives CSVASRGLSGNTIYF.

The rearrangement links TRBV5-5 to TRBJ1-2; 8 bases line up with TRBD1. Trimming at V came to 3 bases and at J to 0 bases, leaving 4 bases not matched to a gene. The CDR3 is 15 residues long. The germline V gene encodes CDR1 SGHKS and CDR2 YYEKEE (reference sequence). The CDR3 spells CASSSQGVPNYGYTF. As DNA, the CDR3 is TGTGCCAGCAGCTCACAGGGGGTCCCTAACTATGGCTACACCTTC.

The gene calls are TRBV11-2 and TRBJ2-1; no clear D gene. Germline values: CDR1 SGHAT, CDR2 FQNNGV. V shed 5 bases and J shed 3 bases, with 11 bases lying between them. The CDR3 totals 14 residues. The CDR3 is CASSRQLFYNEQFF. CDR3 coding DNA: TGTGCCAGCAGCCGGCAACTATTCTACAATGAGCAGTTCTTC.

The chain carries TRBV18 and TRBJ2-6; D ambiguous. V lost 5 bases and J 9 bases, leaving 11 bases between the germline ends. Germline V gene data show CDR1 as KGHSH and CDR2 as LQKENI. The CDR3 sequence is 13 residues long. Written as DNA, the CDR3 is TGTGCCAGCTCAGAAGCCCGAGGCAACGTCCTGACTTTC. It yields the protein CASSEARGNVLTF.

Note on this clone: A junction boundary mismatches the germline segment, possibly from a read error. CDR3 protein: CASSLGASGSGETQYF. The CDR3 DNA reads as TGTGCTAGCAGCTTAGGGGCTAGCGGGAGTGGGGAGACCCAGTACTTC. The chain recombines TRBV7-7 with TRBJ2-5; 10 bases are shared with TRBD2. The length of the CDR3 is 16 residues. Germline values: CDR1 SSHAT, CDR2 FNYEAQ (reference sequence).

The genes are TRBV21-1 and TRBJ1-2; the DNA was not used to check the table's D call, TRBD1. TRBV21-1 is listed as a pseudogene. The CDR3 loop spans 16 amino acids. For the CDR3, the DNA is TGTGCCAGCAGCAAAGGGCAGGGCCCGCCATCCTATGGCTACACCTTC. Translation: CASSKGQGPPSYGYTF.

This chain joins TRBV7-9 and TRBJ2-7, with D maybe TRBD1 (5 bases). Germline loops: CDR1 SEHNR, CDR2 FQNEAQ (reference sequence). V was cut by 2 bases and J by 9 bases, with 17 bases left in between. CDR3 size: 14 residues. CDR3 nucleotide sequence: TGTGCCAGCAGCTTAAGGCAGGGCGGCAAGGGGCAGTACTTC. Amino acids: CASSLRQGGKGQYF.

This chain connects TRBV7-9 to TRBJ2-5; perhaps TRBD1 as D (6 bases). V was shortened by 4 bases and J by 2 bases, with 11 bases between the two germline ends. This CDR3 comprises 14 residues. CDR1 and CDR2 from the germline V gene are SEHNR and FQNEAQ (reference sequence). The CDR3 spells CASSSSGVQETQYF. The CDR3 DNA sequence: TGTGCCAGCAGCTCGTCAGGGGTGCAAGAGACCCAGTACTTC.